This TCR beta chain is drawn from a study of read filtering for tumor transcriptome and immune sequencing. Germline CDR1 SGHRS, CDR2 YFSETQ. This CDR3 spans 14 amino acids. V lost 0 bases to trimming and J lost 4 bases, with 7 bases between them. This clonotype was seen repeatedly, ten times or more. The library was built from 400 ng RNA with molecular barcoded adaptors for alpha/delta and beta/gamma chains. TCRdb reprocessed the reads via MiXCR and lists one record per CDR3 protein. The sample comprises under 60,000 distinct CDR3 sequences, roughly 20% of which are singletons, and less than 20% rests with the top ten.

V and J are TRBV5-1 and TRBJ2-2; D is unclear. Material for sequencing was a population of CD138-negative cells sorted from bone marrow. The clonotype was recovered from a donor aged 40 or over with multiple myeloma. The chain's CDR3 is CASSLDGSTGELFF. CDR3 nucleotide sequence: TGCGCCAGCAGCTTGGATGGTAGCACCGGGGAGCTGTTTTTT.